This entry lists 10 T cell receptor beta chains sequenced from one sample in a study of neoadjuvant anti-PD-1 for oral cavity cancer. Specified time point: after neoadjuvant nivolumab, at surgical resection. The table came from immunoSEQ multiplex PCR; TCRdb's copy has only in-frame clones and leaves some out. This table has about 8,100 clones, approximately 62% appearing once. The material was PBMCs, obtained after nivolumab (anti-PD-1) treatment. The receptors come from a person between 40 and 85 years old with oral cavity squamous cell carcinoma.

V gene TRBV10-3 combines with J gene TRBJ1-4; D is unresolved. Trimming left V 4 bases short and J 8 bases short, with 2 bases between. CDR1 and CDR2 (germline): ENHRY, SYGVKD. The CDR3 length is 10 residues. The CDR3 nucleotides are TGTGCCATCAGTGGGGAAAAACTGTTTTTT. It translates to CAISGEKLFF.

This rearrangement joins TRBV7-2 to TRBJ2-2; D is perhaps TRBD1 (5 bases). This CDR3 has 15 residues. The germline CDR1 and CDR2 sequences are SGHTA and FQGNSA. V was trimmed by 6 bases and J by 0 bases, leaving 11 bases between them. The CDR3 is CASSLTGSNTGELFF. CDR3 sequence (DNA): TGTGCCAGCAGTCTTACAGGTTCGAACACCGGGGAGCTGTTTTTT.

V is TRBV9 and J is TRBJ1-2; D is ambiguous. The V end lost 3 bases, the J end lost 1 base, and 4 bases lay between the germline ends. Germline CDR1 SGDLS, CDR2 YYNGEE. The CDR3 contains 12 residues. CDR3 bases: TGTGCCAGCAGCGAATTTAACTATGGCTACACCTTC. As protein: CASSEFNYGYTF.

The chain joins TRBV7-9 to TRBJ2-2; 7 positions match TRBD2. The junction had 7 bases not matched to a gene; V was cut back by 5 bases and J by 4 bases. Germline V CDR1 and CDR2: SEHNR, FQNEAQ (reference sequence). This CDR3 is built from 15 residues. Written as DNA, the CDR3 is TGTGCCAGCAGCCAAGGGGACTACTCCACCGGGGAGCTGTTTTTT. This sequence encodes CASSQGDYSTGELFF.

There are a few counts of this clone. The chain couples TRBV19 to TRBJ1-1, with a possible D match to TRBD1 (5 bases). The CDR3 sequence is 16 residues long. From germline, CDR1 is LNHDA and CDR2 SQIVND (reference sequence). V gave up 4 bases and J gave up 1 base, with 16 bases separating them. The CDR3 DNA sequence: TGTGCCAGTAGTAGGGAGGGAGGGGTCTCGAACACTGAAGCTTTCTTT. Amino acid sequence: CASSREGGVSNTEAFF. The full variable domain, with the rest looked up from reference TRBV19 and TRBJ1-1, is DGGITQSPKYLFRKEGQNVTLSCEQNLNHDAMYWYRQDPGQGLRLIYYSQIVNDFQKGDIAEGYSVSREKKESFPLTVTSAQKNPTAFYLCASSREGGVSNTEAFFGQGTRLTVV.

The chain is built from TRBV19 and TRBJ1-5; 7 bases are a match to TRBD1. The CDR3 runs 17 residues. Germline V gene lookup returns CDR1 LNHDA and CDR2 SQIVND (reference sequence). The ends lost 3 bases at V and 0 bases at J; junction bases unmatched: 8. Here the CDR3 reads CASSMGLRGPSNQPQHF. The CDR3 DNA follows: TGTGCCAGTAGTATGGGCCTGAGGGGGCCTAGCAATCAGCCCCAGCATTTT.

The chain uses TRBV4-2 and TRBJ1-1; 12 bases are shared with TRBD1. The CDR3 is 16 amino acids. Trimming at V came to 3 bases and at J to 5 bases, leaving 7 bases not matched to a gene. Germline CDR1 reads LGHNA; CDR2 reads YNFKEQ. CDR3 bases: TGTGCCAGCAGCCACTTCCGGGACAGGGGGCTGACTGAAGCTTTCTTT. This codes for CASSHFRDRGLTEAFF.

The rearrangement links TRBV6-1 to TRBJ2-2; D is unclear. The V and J ends lost 2 bases and 1 base respectively, with 5 bases between them. CDR3 size: 14 residues. Germline V gives CDR1 MNHNS, CDR2 SASEGT. The CDR3 loop reads CASSEQENTGELFF. The CDR3, as DNA: TGTGCCAGCAGTGAACAGGAGAACACCGGGGAGCTGTTTTTT.

This clone showed up just a few times. This chain's CDR3 is CAGSRTGETQYF. The DNA of the CDR3 is TGTGCCGGGTCGAGAACGGGAGAGACCCAGTACTTC. J is TRBJ2-5 and V is TRBV6-6; D is undetermined. Germline values: CDR1 MNHNY, CDR2 SVGAGI (reference sequence). The CDR3 totals 12 residues. V shed 11 bases and J shed 4 bases, with 14 bases lying between them.

The chain couples TRBV14 to TRBJ2-7, with unresolved D. Looked up from germline, CDR1 is SGHDN and CDR2 is FVKESK. V lost 4 bases and J 6 bases, leaving 13 bases between the germline ends. CDR3 length: 13 residues. The CDR3 reads CASSPTLGREQYF. The DNA for the CDR3 is TGTGCCAGCAGCCCCACCCTTGGGCGCGAGCAGTACTTC.